This T cell receptor beta chain derives from a study of shared clonotypes between healthy human individuals. Study results and limitations: Sampling involved blood alone; tissue repertoires likely differ. A handful of donors had around 5% of their naive CD4 clonotypes in common.

The germline CDR1 and CDR2 sequences are SEHNR and FQNEAQ (reference sequence). The CDR3 is made up of 14 amino acids. Trimming took 2 bases from V and 0 from J, leaving 8 bases between them. Generated by immunoSEQ multiplex PCR, the TCRdb table keeps only in-frame clones and is missing some. This table has around 1.4 million clones, 97% to 99% appearing once. Concerning this clone: The antigen is undetermined.

Both subsets, CD45RA+ naive and CD45RA-negative memory, were split from the CD4+ cells. This TCR was recovered from a man in his thirties or forties in good health. What was sequenced was naive CD4+ T cells sorted from blood. Subset given: CD45RA+ positively selected. The chain links TRBV7-9 to TRBJ2-7; D is uncertain. The CDR3 DNA reads as TGTGCCAGCAGCTTATCCGCGGACTCCTACGAGCAGTACTTC. Translation: CASSLSADSYEQYF.